The 25 T cell receptor beta chains below come from one sample, sequenced in a study of OX40 agonist ivuxolimab in advanced cancers. Measured with immunoSEQ multiplex PCR; TCRdb has only the in-frame clones, and not every one. The sample consists of about 77,000 clones, 65% to 85% of them appearing once. The source material was CD4+ or CD8+ T cells sorted from blood, sampled in a trial of the OX40 agonist ivuxolimab. The receptor source for this set is an adult with an advanced solid tumor such as melanoma, head and neck, liver or kidney cancer.

This chain joins TRBV2 and TRBJ2-5; D gene ambiguous. V gave up 3 bases and J gave up 3 bases, with 8 bases separating them. The germline CDR1 and CDR2 sequences are SNHLY and FYNNEI. This CDR3 has 13 amino acids. CDR3 in amino acids: CASSDNQKETQYF. The CDR3 nucleotides are TGTGCCAGCAGTGATAACCAGAAAGAGACCCAGTACTTC.

V and J are TRBV5-1 and TRBJ2-1, with D uncertain. This CDR3 has 16 amino acids. Looked up from germline, CDR1 is SGHRS and CDR2 is YFSETQ. Trimming removed 5 bases at V and 0 bases at J, with 15 bases between. Here the CDR3 reads CASRLDPGDSYNEQFF. The DNA for the CDR3 is TGCGCCAGCAGACTGGACCCGGGCGACTCCTACAATGAGCAGTTCTTC.

This CDR3 reads CASSPGTDFYEQYF. For the CDR3, the DNA is TGTGCCAGCTCACCAGGGACAGACTTCTACGAGCAGTACTTC. The chain is built from TRBV18 and TRBJ2-7; 7 bases match TRBD1. The CDR3 runs 14 residues. From germline, CDR1 is KGHSH and CDR2 LQKENI. J gave up 3 bases and V 2 bases, and 4 bases lay outside the gene matches.

V and J are TRBV5-1 and TRBJ2-2, with D possibly matching TRBD1 (5 bases). Germline V gene sequence: CDR1 SGHRS, CDR2 YFSETQ. The V and J ends lost 4 bases and 3 bases respectively, with 10 bases between them. This CDR3 region has 14 residues. CDR3 sequence reads: CASSHDRDTGELFF. As DNA, the CDR3 is TGCGCCAGCAGCCACGACAGAGACACCGGGGAGCTGTTTTTT. Together with reference TRBV5-1 and TRBJ2-2, the CDR3 gives the full variable domain: KAGVTQTPRYLIKTRGQQVTLSCSPISGHRSVSWYQQTPGQGLQFLFEYFSETQRNKGNFPGRFSGRQFSNSRSEMNVSTLELGDSALYLCASSHDRDTGELFFGEGSRLTVL.

This chain joins TRBV11-2 and TRBJ2-1; TRBD2 matches 11 bases. The CDR3 has 19 residues. V was pared by 3 bases and J by 4 bases, with 14 bases of the junction left unmatched. Germline CDR1 and CDR2: SGHAT and FQNNGV. The CDR3 nucleotides read TGTGCCAGCAGCTTGAGGACTAGCGGGTCTTTACGCTTTTACAATGAGCAGTTCTTC. Protein sequence: CASSLRTSGSLRFYNEQFF.

The chain couples TRBV25-1 to TRBJ2-1; D is unclear. In germline, CDR1 is MGHDK, CDR2 SYGVNS. The V and J ends lost 3 bases and 8 bases respectively, with 14 bases between them. The CDR3 has 14 residues. The CDR3: CASSDIGSFDEQFF. CDR3 in DNA: TGTGCCAGCAGTGATATAGGTTCCTTCGATGAGCAGTTCTTC.

This chain uses TRBV2 with TRBJ1-4, with a possible D match to TRBD1 (5 bases). V shed 6 bases and J shed 5 bases, with 13 bases lying between them. Germline CDR1 is SNHLY and CDR2 is FYNNEI. The CDR3 totals 14 residues. CDR3 region: CASSRDGRNEKLFF. The CDR3 DNA sequence: TGTGCCAGCAGCCGGGACGGACGGAATGAAAAACTGTTTTTT.

The rearrangement uses TRBV29-1 and TRBJ2-3; a possible D gene is TRBD1 (6 bases). Germline CDR1 reads SQVTM; CDR2 reads ANQGSEA. V lost 3 bases to trimming and J lost 5 bases, with 6 bases between them. This CDR3 is built from 11 residues. The CDR3 coding sequence is TGCAGCGTTGACAGGGGAGATACGCAGTATTTT. The encoded protein is CSVDRGDTQYF.

This clone appeared a few times. The chain combines TRBV7-2 with TRBJ1-5; the match to TRBD1 covers 8 bases. The CDR3 totals 16 residues. The germline V gene encodes CDR1 SGHTA and CDR2 FQGNSA. The J segment lost 4 bases and the V segment lost 5 bases, leaving 10 bases of the junction unmatched. DNA for the CDR3: TGTGCCAGCAGCCTTCGGACAGGGAATTTAAATCAGCCCCAGCATTTT. Encoded protein: CASSLRTGNLNQPQHF.

This chain joins TRBV6-1 and TRBJ2-7, with D possibly matching TRBD2 (5 bases). V was pared by 4 bases and J by 0 bases, with 7 bases between. This CDR3 is 13 amino acids long. The germline V gene has CDR1 MNHNS and CDR2 SASEGT. The CDR3 region has the DNA TGTGCCAGCAGTGTCACTAGCTCCTACGAGCAGTACTTC. Translated: CASSVTSSYEQYF.

The rearrangement uses TRBV18 and TRBJ1-1, with D unresolved. CDR3 size: 14 residues. Trimming cost V 6 bases and J 2 bases, with 13 bases left between them. The germline V gene encodes CDR1 KGHSH and CDR2 LQKENI. As DNA, the CDR3 is TGTGCCAGCTCCCGGTCGGAGAGCAACACTGAAGCTTTCTTT. Its translation is CASSRSESNTEAFF.

V and J are TRBV6-5 and TRBJ2-2; tentatively, D is TRBD1 (6 bases). Germline CDR1 reads MNHEY; CDR2 reads SVGAGI. Deletions cut 2 bases from V and 6 bases from J, with 13 bases between. This CDR3 spans 15 amino acids. Here the CDR3 DNA reads TGTGCCAGCAGTTACAGACCAACAGGGCCCGGGGAGCTGTTTTTT. Translating it yields CASSYRPTGPGELFF.

V and J are TRBV30 and TRBJ1-5; D is perhaps TRBD1 (5 bases). The CDR3 is 14 residues long. Trimming pared 0 bases from V and 3 bases from J, leaving 9 bases between. Germline loops: CDR1 GTSNPN, CDR2 SVGIG (reference sequence). The CDR3 loop is CAWSVLGTNQPQHF. In nucleotides, the CDR3 is TGTGCCTGGAGTGTACTAGGGACCAATCAGCCCCAGCATTTT.

The rearrangement joins TRBV4-2 to TRBJ2-2; no reliable D call. Germline CDR1 reads LGHNA; CDR2 reads YNFKEQ. Trimming stripped 0 bases from V and 4 bases from J, with 9 bases between. The CDR3 totals 15 residues. This chain's CDR3 is CASSQDELSTGELFF. The CDR3 DNA follows: TGTGCCAGCAGCCAAGATGAACTCTCCACCGGGGAGCTGTTTTTT.

The rearrangement uses TRBV5-5 and TRBJ1-5; perhaps TRBD1 as D (5 bases). In germline, CDR1 is SGHKS, CDR2 YYEKEE (reference sequence). The CDR3 length is 16 residues. Trimming shortened V by 1 base and J by 4 bases, and 15 bases separated the two germline ends. The CDR3 nucleotides read TGTGCCAGCAGCTTGTTAGGGGCTCCCCCTAATCAGCCCCAGCATTTT. Its protein product is CASSLLGAPPNQPQHF.

Only a few counts were recorded for this clone. This chain uses TRBV6-5 with TRBJ1-2; D gene unclear. Trimming took 5 bases from V and 8 from J, leaving 18 bases between them. This CDR3 is built from 14 residues. The germline V gene encodes CDR1 MNHEY and CDR2 SVGAGI. The CDR3 DNA reads as TGTGCCAGCAGTAAGGATGACCTCCGGCGCGGCTACACCTTC. This gives the protein CASSKDDLRRGYTF.

The V call is TRBV2, the J call TRBJ1-1, with D possibly matching TRBD1 (5 bases). CDR1 SNHLY and CDR2 FYNNEI come from the germline V gene. There are 10 residues in the CDR3. V was clipped by 7 bases and J by 8 bases, with 8 bases between them. CDR3 loop: CASTRGEAFF. In nucleotides, the CDR3 is TGTGCCAGCACGAGGGGCGAAGCTTTCTTT. Together with reference TRBV2 and TRBJ1-1, the CDR3 gives the full variable domain: EPEVTQTPSHQVTQMGQEVILRCVPISNHLYFYWYRQILGQKVEFLVSFYNNEISEKSEIFDDQFSVERPDGSNFTLKIRSTKLEDSAMYFCASTRGEAFFGQGTRLTVV.

The chain uses TRBV6-1 and TRBJ1-4; maybe TRBD1 (5 bases). Germline V gene sequence: CDR1 MNHNS, CDR2 SASEGT. V lost 7 bases to trimming and J lost 4 bases, with 16 bases between them. This CDR3 has 15 amino acids. Here the CDR3 DNA reads TGTGCCAGCAATCCACCGGGACGGAGTAATGAAAAACTGTTTTTT. Its protein product is CASNPPGRSNEKLFF.

Only a few counts were recorded for this clone. This chain joins TRBV27 and TRBJ1-5, with 10 bases matching TRBD1. Germline CDR1 is MNHEY and CDR2 is SMNVEV (reference sequence). This CDR3 comprises 16 residues. V trimming: 5 bases; J trimming: 2 bases; junction bases outside the gene matches: 6. Here the CDR3 DNA reads TGTGCCAGCAGTCCCTCGACAGGGGGCGGCAATCAGCCCCAGCATTTT. Translated: CASSPSTGGGNQPQHF.

The chain recombines TRBV4-2 with TRBJ1-4; perhaps TRBD1 as D (6 bases). This CDR3 contains 13 residues. V lost 9 bases and J lost 5, with 13 bases in between. Germline V gene data show CDR1 as LGHNA and CDR2 as YNFKEQ. CDR3 sequence: CASSSRGNEKLFF. In nucleotides, the CDR3 is TGTGCCAGTAGCTCCAGGGGCAATGAAAAACTGTTTTTT.

The CDR3 region is CASSLDRVNTEAFF. CDR3 nucleotides: TGTGCCAGCAGCTTGGACAGGGTAAACACTGAAGCTTTCTTT. This rearrangement joins TRBV5-4 to TRBJ1-1, with D perhaps matching TRBD1 (6 bases). CDR1 and CDR2 from the germline V gene are SGHNT and YYREEE (reference sequence). The CDR3 loop spans 14 amino acids. Between the trimmed V and J ends, which lost 0 bases and 2 bases, there was a span of 8 bases.

The chain combines TRBV2 with TRBJ1-4; D is unresolved. This CDR3 is 15 amino acids long. The germline V and J ends were trimmed by 0 bases and 8 bases, with 13 bases remaining between them. Germline V gives CDR1 SNHLY, CDR2 FYNNEI. CDR3 sequence reads: CASSEARRSWEKLFF. In DNA form, the CDR3 reads TGTGCCAGCAGTGAAGCACGACGTAGTTGGGAAAAACTGTTTTTT. The full variable domain, rest sourced from reference TRBV2 and TRBJ1-4, is EPEVTQTPSHQVTQMGQEVILRCVPISNHLYFYWYRQILGQKVEFLVSFYNNEISEKSEIFDDQFSVERPDGSNFTLKIRSTKLEDSAMYFCASSEARRSWEKLFFGSGTQLSVL.

The chain carries TRBV7-8 and TRBJ2-5; D possibly uses TRBD1 or TRBD2 (6 bases each). The ends were cut back, 5 bases at V and 2 bases at J, with 9 bases in the middle. The CDR3 covers 13 residues. In germline, CDR1 is SGHVS, CDR2 FQNEAQ. Written as DNA, the CDR3 is TGTGCCAGCAGCGGGGGGCCACAAGAGACCCAGTACTTC. Its translation: CASSGGPQETQYF.

The chain employs TRBV6-1 and TRBJ2-7; D unresolved. This CDR3 contains 14 residues. Trimming took 1 base from V and 9 from J, leaving 16 bases between them. Germline V gene lookup returns CDR1 MNHNS and CDR2 SASEGT. The CDR3 sequence is CASSEGSSSTGQYF. For the CDR3, the DNA is TGTGCCAGCAGTGAAGGCAGTTCTTCGACTGGGCAGTACTTC.

The DNA of the CDR3 is TGTGCCATCAGTGAGAAACCGGGTCTTAGCACAGATACGCAGTATTTT. Its translation is CAISEKPGLSTDTQYF. The chain combines TRBV10-3 with TRBJ2-3; D is unclear. There are 16 residues in the CDR3. Trimming stripped 2 bases from V and 0 bases from J, with 12 bases between. CDR1 is ENHRY and CDR2 is SYGVKD in the germline V gene.